A selection of T cell receptor beta chains follows, all from one sample in a study of Graves' ophthalmopathy and Graves' hyperthyroidism. MiXCR, applied by TCRdb to the multiplex PCR reads, yields one record per CDR3 protein. The table lists 660,000 or so distinct CDR3 sequences, roughly two fifths of them singletons, with under 3.5% in the top ten. Sequencing used peripheral blood. All receptors come from an adult man with Graves' ophthalmopathy. CDR3s include the opening cysteine and the closing phenylalanine or tryptophan. D genes are given only for firm matches. The size of a clone is reported for some rows only, either as once, few or many, or as a class for expanded clones.

J gene,V gene,D gene,clone size,CDR3 protein
TRBJ2-7,TRBV7-2,-,many,CASSSRIGRLYEQYF
TRBJ1-6,TRBV9,-,many,CASSPRMYNSPLHF
TRBJ2-2,TRBV25-1,-,-,CASSATGPVELFF
TRBJ1-6,TRBV7-9,TRBD1,-,CASSQGGQASSPPHF
TRBJ2-5,TRBV24-1,TRBD2,many,CATAQPGGSGETQYF
TRBJ1-5,TRBV12-3/TRBV12-4,-,-,CASSRRGPRLPQHF
TRBJ2-5,TRBV5-1,TRBD2,few,CASSLGAGEYETQYF
TRBJ2-7,TRBV7-6,-,many,CASSLIAPGEDYEQYF
TRBJ1-1,TRBV10-3,-,many,CAIGGMNTEAFF
TRBJ1-1,TRBV19,-,many,CASSMRVGEAFF
TRBJ1-4,TRBV2,-,many,CASSAGALDEKLFF
TRBJ1-1,TRBV9,-,many,CASSLSGYTEAFF
TRBJ1-4,TRBV25-1,-,-,CASSEAWSGAREKLFF
TRBJ1-1,TRBV29-1,TRBD1,-,CSATGGGNTEAFF
TRBJ2-2,TRBV20-1,-,once,CSAGGLARDTGELFF
TRBJ1-2,TRBV19,-,few,CASSIHAGQRSNYGYTF
-,TRBV7-2,-,-,CASSRTRYYYNEQFF
TRBJ1-5,TRBV29-1,TRBD1,-,CSSSTGGADQPQHF
TRBJ1-5,TRBV2,TRBD1,-,CASSYSLVSGRGLVDQPQHF
TRBJ1-1,TRBV11-2,-,-,CASSSSTETLNTEAFF
TRBJ1-2,TRBV29-1,-,-,CSVVLGYTF
TRBJ2-7,TRBV30,-,-,CACRTSIEQYF
TRBJ2-5,TRBV7-6,-,-,CASSLVQGGLETQYF
TRBJ2-7,TRBV20-1,TRBD1,-,CSAGTGYGYEQYF
TRBJ1-5,TRBV7-8,-,many,CASSLVLKTRLHF
TRBJ2-7,TRBV7-9,TRBD2,-,CASSLTGLAGTYEQYF
TRBJ1-1,TRBV10-3,-,many,CAISIRGDTEAFF
TRBJ1-2,TRBV2,-,many,CASSPRQDFYGYTF
TRBJ1-2,TRBV29-1,-,once,CSVEKGGLGYGYTF
TRBJ2-3,TRBV25-1,-,once,CASSVAKTTASTDTQYF
TRBJ1-5,TRBV25-1,-,-,CASSARDSDQPQHF
TRBJ1-4,TRBV15,-,many,CAVNRGPNEKLFF
TRBJ1-6,TRBV5-5,-,-,CASSGNNPPLHF
TRBJ2-2,TRBV3-1,-,-,CASSQVFTGELFF
TRBJ1-5,TRBV7-8,TRBD1,-,CASSFSGTGAYEQHF
-,TRBV29-1,TRBD2,-,CSVGTSGSPYNEQFF
TRBJ1-5,TRBV24-1,-,once,CATSDRTSGRWETQHF
TRBJ1-4,TRBV19,-,-,CASSKEGDEKLFF
TRBJ2-3,TRBV2,TRBD2,few,CASRLAGTQYF
TRBJ2-7,TRBV10-3,-,-,CASAPRRDPSYEQYF